These 4 T cell receptor beta chains were sequenced from one sample in a study of blood T cell repertoires in COVID-19. Here immunoSEQ multiplex PCR was the method, and the copy in TCRdb shows in-frame clones only, minus some. The repertoire has around 130,000 clones, around 84% of them found once; the top ten carry 15% to 20%. The specimen was peripheral blood. The receptors come from a woman over 75 with acute or convalescent COVID-19.

This clone was seen just once. This chain uses TRBV6-2 or TRBV6-3 with TRBJ2-5, with 8 bases aligning to TRBD2. J gave up 7 bases and V 4 bases, and 8 bases lay outside the gene matches. The germline V gene has CDR1 MNHEY and CDR2 SVGEGT. This CDR3 spans 14 amino acids. The CDR3 DNA reads TGTGCCAGCAGTTCCCGGGAGGGCCGATTGACCCAGTACTTC. Its protein product is CASSSREGRLTQYF.

The rearrangement joins TRBV5-1 to TRBJ2-7; D possibly corresponds to TRBD2 (6 bases). The germline V gene has CDR1 SGHRS and CDR2 YFSETQ. The V and J ends lost 3 bases and 4 bases respectively, with 17 bases between them. The CDR3 totals 15 residues. The CDR3 coding sequence is TGCGCCAGCAGCTCAACCCCGGGGGTTAATTACGAGCAGTACTTC. Protein sequence: CASSSTPGVNYEQYF. Variable domain in full (rest from reference TRBV5-1 and TRBJ2-7): KAGVTQTPRYLIKTRGQQVTLSCSPISGHRSVSWYQQTPGQGLQFLFEYFSETQRNKGNFPGRFSGRQFSNSRSEMNVSTLELGDSALYLCASSSTPGVNYEQYFGPGTRLTVT.

The chain has TRBV19 and TRBJ1-5, with 7 positions matching TRBD1. Trimming cost V 4 bases and J 4 bases; bases outside gene matches: 13. The germline V gene has CDR1 LNHDA and CDR2 SQIVND (reference sequence). The CDR3 sequence is 17 residues long. The CDR3 DNA reads as TGTGCCAGTAGTACGACCCTCCGGGACAGAAAGAATCAGCCCCAGCATTTT. It translates to CASSTTLRDRKNQPQHF. The variable domain in full, with the rest retrieved from reference TRBV19 and TRBJ1-5, is DGGITQSPKYLFRKEGQNVTLSCEQNLNHDAMYWYRQDPGQGLRLIYYSQIVNDFQKGDIAEGYSVSREKKESFPLTVTSAQKNPTAFYLCASSTTLRDRKNQPQHFGDGTRLSIL.

The V call is TRBV3-1 (or the pseudogene TRBV3-2), the J call TRBJ1-6; 10 bases are a match to TRBD1. The CDR3 consists of 16 residues. The germline V gene has CDR1 LGHDT and CDR2 YNNKEL (reference sequence). V lost 4 bases and J lost 8; bases outside the gene matches: 8. In DNA form, the CDR3 reads TGTGCCAGCAGCCTCCAGACAGGGGGCTGGGATTCACCCCTCCACTTT. This codes for CASSLQTGGWDSPLHF.